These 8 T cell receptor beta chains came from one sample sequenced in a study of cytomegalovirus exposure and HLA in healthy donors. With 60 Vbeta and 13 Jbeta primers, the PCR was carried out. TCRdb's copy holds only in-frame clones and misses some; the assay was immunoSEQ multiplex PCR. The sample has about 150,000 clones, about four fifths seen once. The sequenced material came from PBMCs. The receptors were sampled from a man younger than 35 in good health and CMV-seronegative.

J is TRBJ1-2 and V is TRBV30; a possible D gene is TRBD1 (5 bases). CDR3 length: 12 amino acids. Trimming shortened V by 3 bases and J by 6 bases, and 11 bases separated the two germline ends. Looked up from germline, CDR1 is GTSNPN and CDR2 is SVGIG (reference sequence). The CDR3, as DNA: TGTGCCTGGAGCGGGGGGGACCATGGCTACACCTTC. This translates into CAWSGGDHGYTF.

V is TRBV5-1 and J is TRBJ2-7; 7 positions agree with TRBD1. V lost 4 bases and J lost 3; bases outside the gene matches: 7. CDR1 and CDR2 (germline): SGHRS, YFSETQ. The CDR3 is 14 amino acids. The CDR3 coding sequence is TGCGCCAGCAGCGACGGGACAGTCCTCTACGAGCAGTACTTC. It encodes CASSDGTVLYEQYF. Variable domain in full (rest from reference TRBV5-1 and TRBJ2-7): KAGVTQTPRYLIKTRGQQVTLSCSPISGHRSVSWYQQTPGQGLQFLFEYFSETQRNKGNFPGRFSGRQFSNSRSEMNVSTLELGDSALYLCASSDGTVLYEQYFGPGTRLTVT.

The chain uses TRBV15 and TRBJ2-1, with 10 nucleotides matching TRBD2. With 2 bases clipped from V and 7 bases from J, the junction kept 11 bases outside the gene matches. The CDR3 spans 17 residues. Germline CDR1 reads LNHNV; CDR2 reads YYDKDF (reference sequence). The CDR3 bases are TGTGCCACCAGCAGACAGGGCAGCGGGAGGGCCACTAATGAGCAGTTCTTC. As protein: CATSRQGSGRATNEQFF. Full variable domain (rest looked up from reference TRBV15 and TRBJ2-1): DAMVIQNPRYQVTQFGKPVTLSCSQTLNHNVMYWYQQKSSQAPKLLFHYYDKDFNNEADTPDNFQSRRPNTSFCFLDIRSPGLGDTAMYLCATSRQGSGRATNEQFFGPGTRLTVL.

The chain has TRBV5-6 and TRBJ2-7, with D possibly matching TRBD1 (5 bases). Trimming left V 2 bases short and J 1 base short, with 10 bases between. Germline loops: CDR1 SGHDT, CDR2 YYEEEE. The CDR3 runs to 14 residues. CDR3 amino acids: CASSLGVASYEQYF. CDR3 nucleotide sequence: TGTGCCAGCAGCTTAGGGGTAGCATCCTACGAGCAGTACTTC.

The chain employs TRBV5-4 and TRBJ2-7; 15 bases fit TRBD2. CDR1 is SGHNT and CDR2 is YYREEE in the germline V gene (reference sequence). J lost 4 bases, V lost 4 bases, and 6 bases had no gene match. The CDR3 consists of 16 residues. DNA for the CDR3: TGTGCCAGCAGCGCCGGGACTAGCGGGAGGATGTACGAGCAGTACTTC. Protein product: CASSAGTSGRMYEQYF.

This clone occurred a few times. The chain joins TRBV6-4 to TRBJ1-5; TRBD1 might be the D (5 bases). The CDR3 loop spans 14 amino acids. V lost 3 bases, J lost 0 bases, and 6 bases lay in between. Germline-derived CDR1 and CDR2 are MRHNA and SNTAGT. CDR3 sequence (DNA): TGTGCCAGCAGTGAAGGGGATAGCAATCAGCCCCAGCATTTT. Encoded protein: CASSEGDSNQPQHF.

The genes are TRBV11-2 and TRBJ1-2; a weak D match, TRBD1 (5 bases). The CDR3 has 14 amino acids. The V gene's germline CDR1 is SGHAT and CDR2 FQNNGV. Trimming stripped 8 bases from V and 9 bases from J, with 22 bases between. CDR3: CASGQLKGRGSYTF. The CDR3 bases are TGTGCCAGCGGACAATTGAAGGGGCGAGGTAGCTACACCTTC.

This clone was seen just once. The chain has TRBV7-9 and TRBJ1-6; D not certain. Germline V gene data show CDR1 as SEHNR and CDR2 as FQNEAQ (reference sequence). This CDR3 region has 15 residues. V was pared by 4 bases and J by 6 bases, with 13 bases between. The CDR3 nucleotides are TGTGCCAGCAGCTCCCGGGGTGAGGCTAATTCACCCCTCCACTTT. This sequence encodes CASSSRGEANSPLHF.